In this sample, the clone carrying this T cell receptor (beta chain) turned up a few times. The antigen remains undetermined. TCRdb re-derived calls from the 5' RACE reads in MiXCR, one entry per CDR3 protein. The table lists tens of thousands of distinct CDR3 sequences, 10% to 15% of them singletons. In germline, CDR1 is SGHNT, CDR2 YYREEE (reference sequence). Trimming shortened V by 4 bases and J by 1 base, and 12 bases separated the two germline ends. The CDR3 is 15 amino acids. This specimen belongs to a study of T-cell memory formation after mild COVID-19. Regarding the study as a whole: Clones contracting over day 15 to 85 were CD4/CD8 balanced, with later expanders leaning CD4+.

Specimen: PBMCs or a T cell subset sorted from them (not recorded which). V usage is TRBV5-4 and J usage is TRBJ2-1; D remains unclear. This TCR derives from a man aged 18 to 29 who had mild COVID-19 (a few samples of this study predate the infection). Cell type and time point are not known. The CDR3 sequence: CASSPGVGSYNEQFF. The CDR3 nucleotides are TGTGCCAGCAGCCCGGGCGTGGGGTCCTACAATGAGCAGTTCTTC.